This T cell receptor beta chain came from a study of CD8 T cells in Susac syndrome. The T cells that were sequenced for TCR beta were CD8+ and CD4+ cells from blood. TEMRA cells were FACS-enriched, while CD8+ and CD4+ T cells were negatively isolated. Reverse transcription used roughly 0.5 to 1 ug RNA and random hexamers. MiXCR, run by TCRdb on the immunoSEQ multiplex PCR reads, gives a single entry per CDR3 protein. The data show 210,000 or so distinct CDR3 sequences, with 85% to 95% seen just once and around 0.16% held by the top ten. Germline V CDR1 and CDR2: KGHSH, LQKENI. The CDR3 runs to 15 residues. The ends were cut back, 0 bases at V and 10 bases at J, with 13 bases in the middle.

The chain links TRBV18 to TRBJ1-6; the D is unclear. The sequenced sample was CD4+ T cells from PBMCs. The sequence was obtained from a human donor with Susac syndrome. The CDR3 DNA follows: TGTGCCAGCTCACCACCGGCAGGTCTTGGCTCACCCCTCCACTTT. Translated: CASSPPAGLGSPLHF. The full variable domain, rest sourced from reference TRBV18 and TRBJ1-6, is NAGVMQNPRHLVRRRGQEARLRCSPMKGHSHVYWYRQLPEEGLKFMVYLQKENIIDESGMPKERFSAEFPKEGPSILRIQQVVRGDSAAYFCASSPPAGLGSPLHFGNGTRLTVT.